This is a list of T cell receptor beta chains from one sample in a study of T cell responses to AZD1222 COVID-19 vaccine. TCRdb's table, derived via immunoSEQ multiplex PCR, lists solely in-frame clones and lacks some. Of 50,000 to 65,000 clones listed, 80% to 90% were seen once; the top ten hold approximately 15%. Sequenced material: peripheral blood, taken 28 days after the second AZD1222 dose. These receptor sequences come from an adult who received the AZD1222 COVID-19 vaccine. CDR3s include the opening cysteine and the closing phenylalanine or tryptophan. D genes are given only for firm matches. Clone size, where shown, is once, few, many, or a class for clones that have expanded.

len,v_gene,d_gene,abundance,j_gene,CDR3aa,CDR3nt
16,TRBV30,TRBD2,.,TRBJ2-2,CAWSRRLAGAPGELFF,TGTGCCTGGAGCAGAAGACTAGCGGGAGCTCCCGGGGAGCTGTTTTTT
17,TRBV2,TRBD1,.,TRBJ2-5,CASSVDRGPPQKETQYF,TGTGCCAGCAGTGTCGACAGGGGCCCTCCTCAAAAAGAGACCCAGTACTTC
13,TRBV6-5,.,.,TRBJ2-2,CASSYSSPGELFF,TGTGCCAGCAGTTACTCGTCCCCCGGGGAGCTGTTTTTT
15,TRBV18,TRBD1,.,TRBJ2-5,CASSPRGQRQETQYF,TGTGCCAGCTCACCAAGGGGACAGAGGCAAGAGACCCAGTACTTC
13,TRBV9,.,.,TRBJ1-2,CASSPGRGGGYTF,TGTGCCAGCAGCCCGGGGAGGGGGGGAGGCTACACCTTC
13,TRBV2,.,.,TRBJ1-1,CASSVSPAPEAFF,TGTGCCAGCAGTGTTTCCCCGGCCCCTGAAGCTTTCTTT
15,TRBV20-1,.,.,TRBJ2-2,CSASGSPANTGELFF,TGCAGTGCTAGTGGTAGCCCGGCGAACACCGGGGAGCTGTTTTTT
15,TRBV9,.,.,TRBJ1-5,CASSADSYGNQPQHF,TGTGCCAGCAGCGCGGACAGCTATGGCAATCAGCCCCAGCATTTT
15,TRBV11-3,.,.,TRBJ2-2,CASSLAGANTGELFF,TGTGCCAGCAGCTTAGCGGGAGCGAACACCGGGGAGCTGTTTTTT
15,TRBV5-1,.,.,TRBJ2-2,CASSLNGGDTGELFF,TGCGCCAGCAGCTTAAACGGGGGAGACACCGGGGAGCTGTTTTTT
14,TRBV11-3,.,.,TRBJ2-7,CASSLESGRGEQYF,TGTGCCAGCAGCTTAGAATCGGGCCGGGGCGAGCAGTACTTC
15,TRBV3-1/TRBV3-2,.,.,TRBJ1-6,CASSQLGQPNSPLHF,TGTGCCAGCAGCCAACTTGGACAGCCGAATTCACCCCTCCACTTT
12,TRBV6-5,.,.,TRBJ2-3,CASRPPGDTQYF,TGTGCCAGCAGACCACCGGGGGATACGCAGTATTTT
12,TRBV12-3/TRBV12-4,.,.,TRBJ1-1,CASSYGTYEAFF,TGTGCCAGCAGTTACGGGACATATGAAGCTTTCTTT
15,TRBV30,TRBD2,.,TRBJ2-3,CAWRTSGRSTDTQYF,TGTGCCTGGAGGACTAGCGGGAGAAGCACAGATACGCAGTATTTT
14,TRBV24-1,.,.,TRBJ1-6,CATSDNWDNSPLHF,TGTGCCACCAGTGATAACTGGGATAATTCACCCCTCCACTTT
12,TRBV11-3,TRBD1,.,TRBJ1-1,CASSFGDSEAFF,TGTGCCAGCAGCTTTGGGGACAGTGAAGCTTTCTTT
15,TRBV19,TRBD1,.,TRBJ2-3,CASRDRGASTDTQYF,TGTGCCAGCCGGGACAGGGGGGCTAGCACAGATACGCAGTATTTT
14,TRBV7-2,.,.,TRBJ2-7,CASSLQRGSYEQYF,TGTGCCAGCAGTTTGCAGCGAGGGTCCTACGAGCAGTACTTC
16,TRBV7-2,TRBD1,.,TRBJ1-6,CASSQTGTGTNSPLHF,TGTGCCAGCAGCCAAACCGGGACAGGGACGAATTCACCCCTCCACTTT
13,TRBV6-5,TRBD1,.,TRBJ1-4,CASRGTVNEKLFF,TGTGCCAGCAGGGGGACAGTTAATGAAAAACTGTTTTTT
17,TRBV5-1,TRBD1,once,TRBJ1-4,CASSPLGQSITNEKLFF,TGCGCCAGCAGCCCTTTGGGACAGAGCATAACTAATGAAAAACTGTTTTTT
14,TRBV27,TRBD1,few,TRBJ1-2,CASSYSGQFHGYTF,TGTGCCAGCAGTTATTCGGGACAGTTCCATGGCTACACCTTC
14,TRBV4-3,.,.,TRBJ1-5,CASSQELSNQPQHF,TGCGCCAGCAGCCAGGAACTTAGCAATCAGCCCCAGCATTTT
16,TRBV19,TRBD1,.,TRBJ2-1,CASSIISGQGRNEQFF,TGTGCCAGTAGTATAATTTCTGGACAGGGGCGCAATGAGCAGTTCTTC
15,TRBV6-5,.,.,TRBJ2-1,CASSPWRTTPNEQFF,TGTGCCAGCAGCCCGTGGCGGACCACACCCAATGAGCAGTTCTTC
13,TRBV5-6,.,.,TRBJ1-2,CASTLERSGGYTF,TGTGCCAGCACCCTCGAGCGGTCAGGGGGCTACACCTTC
15,TRBV7-2,TRBD2,few,TRBJ2-5,CASSLLAGPSETQYF,TGTGCCAGCAGCCTACTAGCGGGGCCATCAGAGACCCAGTACTTC
14,TRBV20-1,.,.,TRBJ1-1,CSASIGGGGTEAFF,TGCAGTGCTAGTATCGGGGGGGGTGGCACTGAAGCTTTCTTT
14,TRBV16,.,.,TRBJ1-2,CASSQWEGADGYTF,TGTGCCAGCAGCCAATGGGAGGGCGCGGATGGCTACACCTTC
15,TRBV9,.,.,TRBJ2-3,CASSFQALDRDTQYF,TGTGCCAGCAGCTTCCAGGCGTTAGATCGAGATACGCAGTATTTT
16,TRBV11-2,.,.,TRBJ2-7,CASSLALSGHSYEQYF,TGTGCCAGCAGCTTAGCACTCAGCGGGCACTCCTACGAGCAGTACTTC
14,TRBV11-2,.,once,TRBJ2-7,CASSPVFGGYEQYF,TGTGCCAGCAGCCCGGTATTTGGGGGCTACGAGCAGTACTTC
13,TRBV19,.,.,TRBJ2-1,CASSMAADNEQFF,TGTGCCAGTAGTATGGCGGCGGACAATGAGCAGTTCTTC
16,TRBV5-4,.,once,TRBJ1-1,CASSHDPGRRDTEAFF,TGTGCCAGCAGCCATGACCCAGGGCGCCGGGACACTGAAGCTTTCTTT
17,TRBV13,.,.,TRBJ2-5,CASSFGPSRGPQETQYF,TGTGCCAGCAGCTTCGGCCCCTCCCGGGGGCCACAAGAGACCCAGTACTTC
14,TRBV7-9,.,.,TRBJ1-1,CASSRGSNTVEAFF,TGTGCCAGCAGCCGAGGGTCGAACACTGTTGAAGCTTTCTTT
18,TRBV7-9,TRBD1,.,TRBJ2-2,CASSLKTRDRSNTGELFF,TGTGCCAGCAGCTTAAAGACCCGGGACAGGTCGAACACCGGGGAGCTGTTTTTT
14,TRBV10-3,.,.,TRBJ2-3,CAIGQPVQGGTQYF,TGTGCCATCGGACAGCCCGTTCAGGGAGGTACGCAGTATTTT
13,TRBV19,TRBD1,.,TRBJ1-2,CASSMGQGRGYTF,TGTGCCAGTAGTATGGGACAGGGCCGGGGCTACACCTTC
11,TRBV6-6,.,.,TRBJ2-7,CASSRAYEQYF,TGTGCCAGCAGTCGTGCCTACGAGCAGTACTTC
15,TRBV6-2/TRBV6-3,.,.,TRBJ1-1,CASSYPGPTDTEAFF,TGTGCCAGCAGTTACCCCGGCCCCACCGACACTGAAGCTTTCTTT
16,TRBV5-6,.,.,TRBJ2-1,CASSLASPSSYNEQFF,TGTGCCAGCAGCTTGGCCAGTCCAAGCTCCTACAATGAGCAGTTCTTC
15,TRBV19,.,.,TRBJ1-2,CASSVQSPVNYGYTF,TGTGCCAGTAGCGTACAGAGTCCAGTTAACTATGGCTACACCTTC
16,TRBV5-4,.,few,TRBJ1-2,CASSPWSGRGRGGYTF,TGTGCCAGCAGCCCCTGGTCCGGCCGGGGAAGAGGCGGCTACACCTTC
13,TRBV2,.,.,TRBJ1-5,CASSELQNQPQHF,TGTGCCAGCAGTGAACTACAGAATCAGCCCCAGCATTTT
13,TRBV2,.,few,TRBJ2-2,CASRTGLTGELFF,TGTGCCAGCAGGACAGGACTCACCGGGGAGCTGTTTTTT
14,TRBV6-5,.,.,TRBJ1-2,CASSTGYQYYGYTF,TGTGCCAGCAGTACAGGGTATCAGTACTATGGCTACACCTTC
14,TRBV28,.,.,TRBJ2-3,CASTPGGSTDTQYF,TGTGCCAGCACCCCCGGGGGTAGCACAGATACGCAGTATTTT
17,TRBV4-3,.,few,TRBJ2-3,CASSQDRQGSRTDTQYF,TGCGCCAGCAGCCAAGATCGGCAGGGCAGCCGCACAGATACGCAGTATTTT
16,TRBV19,TRBD1,.,TRBJ1-5,CASRGQGGYSNQPQHF,TGTGCCAGTAGGGGACAGGGGGGATATAGCAATCAGCCCCAGCATTTT
15,TRBV7-9,TRBD1,.,TRBJ1-5,CASSPRTGKDQPQHF,TGTGCCAGCAGCCCGAGGACAGGGAAGGATCAGCCCCAGCATTTT
14,TRBV5-1,.,.,TRBJ1-2,CASRGENLNYGYTF,TGCGCCAGCAGGGGAGAGAACTTAAACTATGGCTACACCTTC